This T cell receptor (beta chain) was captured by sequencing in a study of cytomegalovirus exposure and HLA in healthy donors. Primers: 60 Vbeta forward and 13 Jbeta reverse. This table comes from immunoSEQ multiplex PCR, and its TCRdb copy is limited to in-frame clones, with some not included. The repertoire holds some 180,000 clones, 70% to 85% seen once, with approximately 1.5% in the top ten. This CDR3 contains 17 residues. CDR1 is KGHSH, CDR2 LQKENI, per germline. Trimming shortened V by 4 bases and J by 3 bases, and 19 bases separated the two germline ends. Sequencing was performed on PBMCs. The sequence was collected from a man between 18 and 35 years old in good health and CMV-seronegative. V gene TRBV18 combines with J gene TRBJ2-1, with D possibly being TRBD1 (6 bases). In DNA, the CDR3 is TGTGCCAGCTCACTGGACCTACAGGGTACGAACTACAATGAGCAGTTCTTC. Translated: CASSLDLQGTNYNEQFF.